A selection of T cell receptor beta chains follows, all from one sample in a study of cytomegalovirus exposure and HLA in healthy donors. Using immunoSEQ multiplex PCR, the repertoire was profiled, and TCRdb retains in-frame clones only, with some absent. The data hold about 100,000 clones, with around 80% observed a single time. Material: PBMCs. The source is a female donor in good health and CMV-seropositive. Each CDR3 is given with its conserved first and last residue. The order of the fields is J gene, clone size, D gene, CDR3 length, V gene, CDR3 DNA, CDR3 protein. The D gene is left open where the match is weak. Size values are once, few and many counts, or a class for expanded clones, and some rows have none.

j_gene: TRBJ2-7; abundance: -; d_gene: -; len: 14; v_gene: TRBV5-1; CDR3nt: TGCGCCAGCAGCGTATTACAGGGCAGGAACGAGCAGTACTTC; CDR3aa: CASSVLQGRNEQYF
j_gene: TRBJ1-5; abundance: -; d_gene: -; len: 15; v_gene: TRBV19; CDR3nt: TGTGCCAGTAGCCCAGACACTTATAGCAATCAGCCCCAGCATTTT; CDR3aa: CASSPDTYSNQPQHF
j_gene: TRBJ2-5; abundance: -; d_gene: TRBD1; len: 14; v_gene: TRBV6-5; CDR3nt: TGTGCCAGCGGAGGGACAGGGGGGGACGAGACCCAGTACTTC; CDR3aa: CASGGTGGDETQYF
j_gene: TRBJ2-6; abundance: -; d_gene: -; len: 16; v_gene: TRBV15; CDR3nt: TGTGCCACCAGCAGAGATGGAGGGTCCGGGGCCAACGTCCTGACTTTC; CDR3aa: CATSRDGGSGANVLTF
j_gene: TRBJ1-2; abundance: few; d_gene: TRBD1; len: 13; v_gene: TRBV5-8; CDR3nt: TGTGCCAGCAGCCCGGACAGGCACTATGGCTACACCTTC; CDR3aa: CASSPDRHYGYTF
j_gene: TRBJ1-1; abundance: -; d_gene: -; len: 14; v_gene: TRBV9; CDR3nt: TGTGCCAGCAGCTACAGGGCGGGGAACACTGAAGCTTTCTTT; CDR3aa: CASSYRAGNTEAFF
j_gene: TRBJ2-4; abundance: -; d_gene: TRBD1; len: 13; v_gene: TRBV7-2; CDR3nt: TGTGCCAGCAGCCCCGACAGGGTAAACATTCAGTACTTC; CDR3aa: CASSPDRVNIQYF
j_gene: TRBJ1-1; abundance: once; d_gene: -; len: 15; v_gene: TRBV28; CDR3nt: TGTGCCAGCAGCCCTGACCCCGGGGGTCGCACTGAAGCTTTCTTT; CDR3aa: CASSPDPGGRTEAFF
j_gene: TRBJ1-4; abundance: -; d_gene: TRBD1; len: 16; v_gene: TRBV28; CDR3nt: TGTGCCAGCAGTTTACGGACAGGGAGGACTAATGAAAAACTGTTTTTT; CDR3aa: CASSLRTGRTNEKLFF
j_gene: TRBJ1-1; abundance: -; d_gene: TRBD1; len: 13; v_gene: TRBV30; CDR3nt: TGTGCCTGGAGTAGCCGGACAGGATCTGAAGCTTTCTTT; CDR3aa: CAWSSRTGSEAFF
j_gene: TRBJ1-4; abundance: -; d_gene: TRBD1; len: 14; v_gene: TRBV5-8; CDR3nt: TGTGCCAGCAGCTTGGGACAGGGAGGTGAAAAACTGTTTTTT; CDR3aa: CASSLGQGGEKLFF
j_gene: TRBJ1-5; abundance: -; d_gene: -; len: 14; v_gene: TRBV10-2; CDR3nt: TGCGCCAGCAGCGAGGCCCCAGGGGATCAGCCCCAGCATTTT; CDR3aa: CASSEAPGDQPQHF
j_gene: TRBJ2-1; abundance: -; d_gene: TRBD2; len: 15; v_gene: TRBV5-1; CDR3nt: TGCGCCAGCAGCTTAAGCGGGGGGCAGTACAATGAGCAGTTCTTC; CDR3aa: CASSLSGGQYNEQFF